This TCR beta chain was recovered during a study of blood T cell repertoires in COVID-19. Study context: Samples taken during acute and convalescent COVID-19 were collected in the United States, Italy and Spain.

CDR3 size: 13 residues. Between the trimmed V and J ends, which lost 2 bases and 3 bases, there was a span of 8 bases. Germline values: CDR1 MNHEY, CDR2 SMNVEV (reference sequence). Repertoires were generated with immunoSEQ multiplex PCR, while TCRdb's copy carries only in-frame clones and drops some. Here the sample spans 150,000 to 200,000 clones, about four fifths being singletons. The specimen sequenced was peripheral blood. The receptor's source is a woman aged 80 or older with COVID-19, enrolled during active disease. This chain links TRBV27 with TRBJ2-7; maybe TRBD1 (5 bases). The DNA of the CDR3 is TGTGCCAGCAGTTTAGGTAGGGGCTACGAGCAGTACTTC. Translating gives CASSLGRGYEQYF.